The 28 T cell receptor beta chains below were found in one sample sequenced in a study of T cells in Graves' hyperthyroidism and ophthalmopathy. Template material for amplifying TCR beta CDR3 regions consisted of RNA transcripts. The HTBI primer set drove a first-round RT-PCR of the TCR CDR3. MiXCR, run by TCRdb on the multiplex PCR reads, gives a single entry per CDR3 protein. Here the sample spans about 290,000 distinct CDR3 sequences, approximately 13% being singletons. The sequenced sample consisted of blood. The receptor source for this set is a woman in her forties with Graves' hyperthyroidism.

This clonotype has a handful of counts. V usage is TRBV6-1 and J usage is TRBJ2-1; TRBD1 matches at 7 bases. The ends lost 3 bases at V and 0 bases at J; junction bases unmatched: 5. Germline V gene data show CDR1 as MNHNS and CDR2 as SASEGT. CDR3 size: 16 residues. CDR3 residues: CASSEPQGSSYNEQFF. In DNA, the CDR3 is TGTGCCAGCAGTGAGCCACAGGGGAGCTCCTACAATGAGCAGTTCTTC.

This clonotype has more than one count but fewer than ten. The J gene is TRBJ2-7, the V gene TRBV5-5; D uncertain. The CDR3 is 14 amino acids. V was shortened by 3 bases and J by 3 bases, with 13 bases between the two germline ends. CDR1 and CDR2 (germline): SGHKS, YYEKEE (reference sequence). CDR3 region: CASSSAGSFYEQYF. The DNA for the CDR3 is TGTGCCAGCAGCTCTGCCGGGTCTTTCTACGAGCAGTACTTC.

This clonotype was seen ten or more times. The V gene is TRBV24-1, the J gene TRBJ2-5, with 13 bases that match TRBD2. The junction had 2 bases not matched to a gene; V was cut back by 2 bases and J by 0 bases. The CDR3 extends over 17 amino acids. Germline V gives CDR1 KGHDR, CDR2 SFDVKD. CDR3 nucleotides: TGTGCCACCAGTGATTGGACTAGCGGGAGAAACCAAGAGACCCAGTACTTC. Translation gives CATSDWTSGRNQETQYF.

This clonotype was counted at least ten times. The CDR3 DNA is TGCGCCAGCAGCTTGGCCCAAGCCACAGGAGGCTACACCTTC. Translated, it gives CASSLAQATGGYTF. The chain combines TRBV5-1 with TRBJ1-2; tentative D call: TRBD1 (5 bases). Between the trimmed V and J ends, which lost 0 bases and 8 bases, there was a span of 14 bases. Germline V CDR1 and CDR2: SGHRS, YFSETQ. The CDR3 sequence is 14 residues long.

This clonotype was observed at least ten times. The rearrangement joins TRBV6-4 to TRBJ1-1; 9 bases are shared with TRBD1. V was clipped by 7 bases and J by 9 bases; unmatched bases: 9. CDR3 length: 13 residues. The germline gives CDR1 MRHNA, CDR2 SNTAGT. The CDR3 bases are TGTGCCAGCATGGCGGGACAGGGCGGAAAAGCTTTCTTT. It codes for CASMAGQGGKAFF.

This clonotype was seen many times. J is TRBJ2-6 and V is TRBV11-3, with TRBD1 as a possible D gene (5 bases). The V end lost 2 bases, the J end lost 0 bases, and 8 bases lay between the germline ends. The CDR3 is 16 residues long. CDR1 and CDR2 from the germline V gene are SGHNT and YENEEA. This CDR3 reads CASSLRGTSGANVLTF. In DNA, the CDR3 is TGTGCCAGCAGCTTAAGGGGAACCTCTGGGGCCAACGTCCTGACTTTC.

Ten or more counts support this clonotype. The chain combines TRBV28 with TRBJ2-7; 12 nucleotides align to TRBD2. The CDR3 consists of 16 residues. Germline values: CDR1 MDHEN, CDR2 SYDVKM. J gave up 3 bases and V 3 bases, and 6 bases lay outside the gene matches. The CDR3: CASSFRRLAGDYEQYF. CDR3 nucleotide sequence: TGTGCCAGCAGTTTCAGGAGACTAGCGGGGGACTACGAGCAGTACTTC.

Ten or more counts support this clonotype. V usage is TRBV12-3 or TRBV12-4 and J usage is TRBJ2-1; D unclear. V lost 8 bases to trimming and J lost 1 base, with 9 bases between them. This CDR3 is built from 13 residues. The CDR3 here is CASGVGSYNEQFF. The CDR3 bases are TGTGCCAGCGGGGTCGGTTCCTACAATGAGCAGTTCTTC.

The V gene is TRBV6-2 or TRBV6-3, the J gene TRBJ2-7, with D perhaps TRBD2 (6 bases). V was shortened by 6 bases and J by 2 bases, with 17 bases between the two germline ends. Per the germline V gene, CDR1 is MNHEY and CDR2 is SVGEGT. This CDR3 is built from 15 residues. The CDR3 reads CASSSLRDSPYEQYF. The CDR3 DNA reads TGTGCCAGCAGCTCCCTCCGGGACTCCCCCTACGAGCAGTACTTC.

This clonotype was seen repeatedly, ten times or more. In DNA form, the CDR3 reads TGTGCCAGCATGCGGGAAGAGACCCAGTACTTC. As protein: CASMREETQYF. The rearrangement uses TRBV5-5 and TRBJ2-5; possible D gene TRBD2, 5 bases. Germline V lookup: CDR1 SGHKS, CDR2 YYEKEE (reference sequence). This CDR3 has 11 amino acids. V gave up 6 bases and J gave up 3 bases, with 6 bases separating them.

There are a few counts of this clonotype. The chain links TRBV13 to TRBJ2-7, with D perhaps TRBD1 (6 bases). CDR3 size: 15 residues. V lost 1 base and J lost 1, with 11 bases in between. Germline values: CDR1 PRHDT, CDR2 FYEKMQ (reference sequence). The CDR3 sequence: CASSLEQGRSYEQYF. The CDR3 bases are TGTGCCAGCAGCTTAGAACAGGGTCGGTCCTACGAGCAGTACTTC.

The V gene is TRBV19, the J gene TRBJ2-1; D not certain. Germline V gene lookup returns CDR1 LNHDA and CDR2 SQIVND (reference sequence). The ends were cut back, 8 bases at V and 2 bases at J, with 4 bases in the middle. The CDR3 is made up of 11 amino acids. The CDR3 loop is CASWAYNEQFF. DNA of the CDR3: TGTGCCAGTTGGGCCTACAATGAGCAGTTCTTC.

Only a few counts were recorded for this clonotype. This sequence joins TRBV5-6 and TRBJ2-5, with 9 positions matching TRBD1. Germline loops: CDR1 SGHDT, CDR2 YYEEEE. The trim removed 5 bases at V and 6 bases at J, leaving 8 bases unmatched. This CDR3 is 14 amino acids long. The CDR3 DNA reads TGTGCCAGCAGTTCACGGACAGGGGCGCAGACCCAGTACTTC. The encoded protein is CASSSRTGAQTQYF.

This clonotype was detected many times. J is TRBJ2-3 and V is TRBV18, with no clear D. CDR3 length: 13 residues. Per germline, CDR1 KGHSH and CDR2 LQKENI. Trimming took off 6 bases at V and 6 bases at J, with 13 bases between the two ends. The CDR3 DNA reads as TGTGCCAGCTCTCCCCGTCTGGGGGATACGCAGTATTTT. It encodes CASSPRLGDTQYF. The full variable domain, in which reference TRBV18 and TRBJ2-3 provide the parts outside the CDR3, is NAGVMQNPRHLVRRRGQEARLRCSPMKGHSHVYWYRQLPEEGLKFMVYLQKENIIDESGMPKERFSAEFPKEGPSILRIQQVVRGDSAAYFCASSPRLGDTQYFGPGTRLTVL.

Ten or more counts support this clonotype. The V and J genes are TRBV12-3 or TRBV12-4 and TRBJ2-4, with TRBD2 identical over 8 bases. V lost 7 bases, J lost 6 bases, and 5 bases stayed unmatched. The CDR3 has 13 residues. The CDR3 loop is CASTPRGGNIQYF. The CDR3 DNA follows: TGTGCCAGCACCCCCCGGGGGGGAAACATTCAGTACTTC.

This clonotype was seen many times. J is TRBJ1-1 and V is TRBV5-1, with a possible D match to TRBD1 (5 bases). Trimming removed 0 bases at V and 3 bases at J, with 6 bases between. The CDR3 length is 13 residues. CDR1 SGHRS and CDR2 YFSETQ come from the germline V gene. The CDR3 DNA reads TGCGCCAGCAGCTTGGGCAGGGACACTGAAGCTTTCTTT. Its protein is CASSLGRDTEAFF.

The table lists this clonotype with many counts. V and J are TRBV27 and TRBJ1-5; D is uncertain. Germline V CDR1 and CDR2: MNHEY, SMNVEV (reference sequence). The CDR3 covers 14 residues. V was shortened by 3 bases and J by 6 bases, with 12 bases between the two germline ends. The CDR3 DNA follows: TGTGCCAGCAGTTTGGCAGTGGGAGGTCAGCCCCAGCATTTT. Translation gives CASSLAVGGQPQHF.

In this sample, this clonotype turned up many times. The rearrangement joins TRBV18 to TRBJ1-5, with 10 nucleotides matching TRBD1. CDR3 length equals 14 residues. Looked up from germline, CDR1 is KGHSH and CDR2 is LQKENI. Trimming cost V 6 bases and J 9 bases; bases outside gene matches: 8. The chain's CDR3 is CASSSDRGSRPQHF. The CDR3 region has the DNA TGTGCCAGCTCCTCGGACAGGGGGTCGCGGCCCCAGCATTTT. Using reference TRBV18 and TRBJ1-5 for the parts outside the CDR3, the full variable domain is NAGVMQNPRHLVRRRGQEARLRCSPMKGHSHVYWYRQLPEEGLKFMVYLQKENIIDESGMPKERFSAEFPKEGPSILRIQQVVRGDSAAYFCASSSDRGSRPQHFGDGTRLSIL.

The chain carries TRBV6-1 and TRBJ1-2, with TRBD1 matching 11 bases. Germline V gene lookup returns CDR1 MNHNS and CDR2 SASEGT. The CDR3 is made up of 13 amino acids. Germline trimming cut 5 bases from V and 7 bases from J; bases unmatched to any gene: 3. The CDR3 sequence: CASSRTGGTGYTF. CDR3 DNA sequence: TGTGCCAGCAGTAGGACAGGGGGCACTGGCTACACCTTC.

The chain uses TRBV29-1 and TRBJ1-5; TRBD1 matches 10 bases. J gave up 3 bases and V 5 bases, and 4 bases lay outside the gene matches. From germline, CDR1 is SQVTM and CDR2 ANQGSEA. The CDR3 is 14 residues long. DNA of the CDR3: TGCAGCGTTACCGGGACAGGGGCCAATCAGCCCCAGCATTTT. Amino acids: CSVTGTGANQPQHF.

The chain has TRBV27 and TRBJ2-1, with 9 positions matching TRBD2. This CDR3 contains 15 residues. Germline lookup yields CDR1 MNHEY and CDR2 SMNVEV (reference sequence). With V trimmed by 6 bases and J by 8 bases, 11 bases remained unmatched. The CDR3 bases are TGTGCCAGCAGGGGACTAGCTCCCGATATCGATGAGCAGTTCTTC. Its translation: CASRGLAPDIDEQFF.

This clonotype has a count of ten or more. The V call is TRBV28, the J call TRBJ2-7; 9 bases match TRBD1. Germline CDR1 and CDR2: MDHEN and SYDVKM. CDR3 length equals 17 residues. The junction had 14 bases not matched to a gene; V was cut back by 6 bases and J by 2 bases. In DNA form, the CDR3 reads TGTGCCAGCAGAACCACCACTCGGACAGGGGCCCCCTACGAGCAGTACTTC. This sequence encodes CASRTTTRTGAPYEQYF.

On this clonotype: A much larger clone lies one base from this, so it may be a read error. The gene calls are TRBV28 and TRBJ2-5; D gene uncertain. Germline V gives CDR1 MDHEN, CDR2 SYDVKM. The CDR3 spans 14 residues. V lost 4 bases and J 1 base, leaving 10 bases between the germline ends. The CDR3 spells CASSYASFQETQYF. For the CDR3, the DNA is TGTGCCAGCAGTTATGCCAGTTTCCAAGAGACCCAGTACTTC.

This clonotype was detected many times. Here the CDR3 DNA reads TGTGCCAGCAGTCCCGGGACTAGCGGGAGTTCCTCCTACAATGAGCAGTTCTTC. Protein: CASSPGTSGSSSYNEQFF. This chain joins TRBV28 and TRBJ2-1; 14 bases map to TRBD2. The trim removed 5 bases at V and 0 bases at J, leaving 6 bases unmatched. Germline V gene sequence: CDR1 MDHEN, CDR2 SYDVKM. The CDR3 totals 18 residues.

At least ten counts were recorded for this clonotype. The rearrangement uses TRBV6-5 and TRBJ1-4, with 7 positions matching TRBD1. Per germline, CDR1 MNHEY and CDR2 SVGAGI. V shed 0 bases, J shed 4 bases, and the junction held 5 bases outside the gene matches. CDR3 length equals 16 residues. The CDR3 DNA reads as TGTGCCAGCAGTTACTCGACGGGACAGAGTAATGAAAAACTGTTTTTT. It encodes CASSYSTGQSNEKLFF.

J is TRBJ1-1 and V is TRBV15, with D unresolved. Trimming took off 0 bases at V and 4 bases at J, with 9 bases between the two ends. There are 14 residues in the CDR3. CDR1 LNHNV and CDR2 YYDKDF come from the germline V gene (reference sequence). CDR3 region: CATSRDQVSTEAFF. CDR3 DNA: TGTGCCACCAGCAGAGATCAAGTTTCCACTGAAGCTTTCTTT.

The CDR3 region is CASSPRATDEKLFF. The CDR3 bases are TGTGCCAGCTCACCAAGGGCTACGGATGAAAAACTGTTTTTT. The chain combines TRBV18 with TRBJ1-4; D ambiguous. CDR3 length equals 14 residues. V lost 2 bases, J lost 6 bases, and 10 bases lay in between. CDR1 and CDR2 from the germline V gene are KGHSH and LQKENI.

The V call is TRBV7-3, the J call TRBJ2-2; D unresolved. Deletions cut 2 bases from V and 2 bases from J, with 3 bases between. This CDR3 contains 13 residues. CDR1 is SGHTA and CDR2 is FQGTGA in the germline V gene. This chain's CDR3 is CASSLHNTGELFF. In DNA, the CDR3 is TGTGCCAGCAGCTTACACAACACCGGGGAGCTGTTTTTT.